This T cell receptor beta chain was identified during a study of T cell repertoires in cytomegalovirus infection. General study points: Summed frequency of shared TCR beta families picked out CMV carriers who also had the relevant HLA.

This clonotype was found a few times. As yet, its antigen is unknown. One entry per CDR3 protein, called by TCRdb with MiXCR from the reads. The sample holds 350,000 to 500,000 distinct CDR3 sequences; about a third are singletons and the top ten take roughly an eighth. The sample consisted of PBMCs. The sequence was obtained from a human donor in good health (CMV status not recorded). Some clones in this sample may be carry-over from other donors' samples.

The CDR3 DNA reads as TGTGCCAGCAGCTTAGAGGCCCCCACAGGGAACACCGGGGAGCTGTTTTTT. Translation gives CASSLEAPTGNTGELFF. This rearrangement joins TRBV7-9 to TRBJ2-2, with a tentative D call TRBD1 (5 bases). The CDR3 spans 17 residues. V lost 1 base to trimming and J lost 1 base, with 13 bases between them. CDR1 and CDR2 from the germline V gene are SEHNR and FQNEAQ (reference sequence).